This entry lists 2 T cell receptor beta chains sequenced from one sample in a study of response to subunit inactivated influenza vaccine. One entry per CDR3 protein, called by TCRdb with MiXCR from the RT-PCR reads. This sample has fewer than 600,000 distinct CDR3 sequences; more than 7% occur once, and the top ten carry about 12%. Sample: PBMCs from blood, taken 23 to 25 months after vaccination. The origin of the receptors is a man aged 50 to 75 who received an inactivated influenza vaccine.

This clonotype was counted only a few times. The chain has TRBV20-1 and TRBJ2-7; 10 nucleotides line up with TRBD2. J lost 3 bases, V lost 5 bases, and 4 bases had no gene match. CDR1 DFQATT and CDR2 SNEGSKA come from the germline V gene (reference sequence). This CDR3 comprises 13 residues. The CDR3, as DNA: TGCAGTGCTCAACTAGCGGGGCTCTACGAGCAGTACTTC. Amino acids: CSAQLAGLYEQYF.

There are a few counts of this clonotype. The rearrangement links TRBV7-8 to TRBJ2-1; the D gene could be TRBD1 or TRBD2 (5 bases each). Germline loops: CDR1 SGHVS, CDR2 FQNEAQ. This CDR3 spans 15 amino acids. Trimming left V 5 bases short and J 2 bases short, with 13 bases between. DNA for the CDR3: TGTGCCAGCAGCCCTGGGACCAATACCTACAATGAGCAGTTCTTC. Its translation: CASSPGTNTYNEQFF.